Shown below are 30 T cell receptor beta chains from a single sample sequenced in a study of shared clonotypes between healthy human individuals (dated by TCRdb to 2018 to 2020). CD8 naive samples consisted of CD45RO-negative cells that were positively selected for CCR7, yielding a CD45RA+CCR7+ population without TemRA cells. Library construction relied on the immunoSEQ multiplex PCR assay. TCRdb took over this immuneACCESS table, retaining in-frame rearrangements with V and J assigned. Such tables are incomplete; in checked studies, under half of the missing clones stem from an unresolved V gene, and the remainder is unexplained. Counted in this sample were about 2 million clones; 85% to 95% of them appeared once. The ten largest make up about 1.1% of the sample. Specimen: naive CD8+ T cells sorted from blood. The intended sense of this specimen's cell subset or site label: CD45RA+CCR7+. Every receptor here comes from a young man in good health.

The rearrangement joins TRBV25-1 to TRBJ2-1; D perhaps matches TRBD2 (5 bases). Germline CDR1 and CDR2: MGHDK and SYGVNS. The CDR3 loop spans 13 amino acids. V lost 7 bases, J lost 0 bases, and 7 bases lay in between. The CDR3: CASTGSSYNEQFF. The CDR3 bases are TGTGCCAGCACGGGGAGCTCCTACAATGAGCAGTTCTTC.

V is TRBV9 and J is TRBJ1-5; D is undetermined. Trimming removed 0 bases at V and 0 bases at J, with 10 bases between. From germline, CDR1 is SGDLS and CDR2 YYNGEE. This CDR3 spans 16 amino acids. The CDR3, as DNA: TGTGCCAGCAGCGTAGGAGCCAGCCTTAGCAATCAGCCCCAGCATTTT. Its translation: CASSVGASLSNQPQHF.

This chain uses TRBV7-9 with TRBJ2-7, with D perhaps TRBD1 (6 bases). With 5 bases removed from V and 0 bases from J, the gap between germline ends came to 14 bases. The CDR3 is made up of 15 amino acids. Germline V gives CDR1 SEHNR, CDR2 FQNEAQ (reference sequence). The CDR3 is CASSGDRFFSYEQYF. The CDR3 nucleotides are TGTGCCAGCAGCGGCGACAGGTTTTTCTCCTACGAGCAGTACTTC.

This chain joins TRBV19 and TRBJ2-1; D might be TRBD2 (6 bases). V was shortened by 6 bases and J by 8 bases, with 17 bases between the two germline ends. The CDR3 covers 14 residues. Germline V gives CDR1 LNHDA, CDR2 SQIVND (reference sequence). CDR3 nucleotide sequence: TGTGCCAGTAGGGGAGGTTTAAGGCGCGATGAGCAGTTCTTC. Translation gives CASRGGLRRDEQFF.

V usage is TRBV7-9 and J usage is TRBJ1-2, with a possible D match to TRBD1 (6 bases). From germline, CDR1 is SEHNR and CDR2 FQNEAQ (reference sequence). This CDR3 is built from 13 residues. Trimming pared 5 bases from V and 5 bases from J, leaving 12 bases between. The CDR3 coding sequence is TGTGCCAGCAGCGCGGACAGAAAATATGGCTACACCTTC. This gives the protein CASSADRKYGYTF.

This sequence joins TRBV4-1 and TRBJ2-7; TRBD2 is a possible D gene (6 bases). Germline V gene data show CDR1 as MGHRA and CDR2 as YSYEKL. This CDR3 has 16 residues. V was cut by 0 bases and J by 1 base, with 13 bases left in between. The DNA of the CDR3 is TGCGCCAGCAGCCAAGAAGGAGGGGCCAATTCCTACGAGCAGTACTTC. It yields the protein CASSQEGGANSYEQYF.

V gene TRBV11-2 combines with J gene TRBJ2-4; a weak D match, TRBD1 (5 bases). V was pared by 5 bases and J by 10 bases, with 27 bases between. Germline assignment: CDR1 SGHAT and CDR2 FQNNGV. This CDR3 is built from 17 residues. CDR3 nucleotides: TGTGCCAGCAGCCGGAAAGGGGTCTCCATAGAGTTATCAATTCAGTACTTC. Translation: CASSRKGVSIELSIQYF.

To note about this clone: The sample contains more than one DNA sequence encoding this CDR3. The chain uses TRBV5-4 and TRBJ2-2; unclear D gene. The CDR3 contains 14 residues. CDR1 is SGHNT and CDR2 is YYREEE in the germline V gene (reference sequence). V dropped 4 bases and J dropped 4 bases, with 11 bases sitting between them. The CDR3 DNA is TGTGCCAGCAGCCTGCGAGAAGGCACCGGGGAGCTGTTTTTT. Its protein is CASSLREGTGELFF.

The V call is TRBV15, the J call TRBJ2-7; TRBD1 agrees at 8 bases. Trimming at V came to 4 bases and at J to 4 bases, leaving 9 bases not matched to a gene. Germline V CDR1 and CDR2: LNHNV, YYDKDF (reference sequence). The CDR3 spans 15 residues. Here the CDR3 DNA reads TGTGCCACCAGCATCTTATCGGACAGGGCGTACGAGCAGTACTTC. Protein product: CATSILSDRAYEQYF. The full variable domain, in which reference TRBV15 and TRBJ2-7 provide the parts outside the CDR3, is DAMVIQNPRYQVTQFGKPVTLSCSQTLNHNVMYWYQQKSSQAPKLLFHYYDKDFNNEADTPDNFQSRRPNTSFCFLDIRSPGLGDTAMYLCATSILSDRAYEQYFGPGTRLTVT.

The chain links TRBV7-9 to TRBJ2-7; D tentatively reads TRBD1 or TRBD2 (7 bases each). Germline assignment: CDR1 SEHNR and CDR2 FQNEAQ (reference sequence). This CDR3 region has 16 residues. Deletions cut 7 bases from V and 3 bases from J, with 22 bases between. CDR3: CASTPYQGGPDYEQYF. The CDR3 region has the DNA TGTGCCAGCACCCCGTACCAGGGGGGGCCCGACTACGAGCAGTACTTC.

The V call is TRBV4-1, the J call TRBJ1-1; D is ambiguous. This CDR3 is built from 15 residues. CDR1 MGHRA and CDR2 YSYEKL come from the germline V gene. The V and J ends lost 0 bases and 0 bases respectively, with 8 bases between them. As DNA, the CDR3 is TGCGCCAGCAGCCAAGAAGAGGTAATGAACACTGAAGCTTTCTTT. Translation gives CASSQEEVMNTEAFF.

This clone was observed a single time. This chain uses TRBV4-1 with TRBJ2-7; 8 bases map to TRBD1. The CDR3 sequence is 15 residues long. With 2 bases clipped from V and 5 bases from J, the junction kept 8 bases outside the gene matches. Per germline, CDR1 MGHRA and CDR2 YSYEKL. CDR3 amino acids: CASSQLTGARDEQYF. The CDR3 DNA reads as TGCGCCAGCAGCCAACTGACAGGGGCTAGGGACGAGCAGTACTTC.

This chain uses TRBV27 with TRBJ2-3; D assignment may be TRBD1 or TRBD2 (6 bases each). The CDR3 runs to 15 residues. Per the germline V gene, CDR1 is MNHEY and CDR2 is SMNVEV (reference sequence). Trimming took 6 bases from V and 4 from J, leaving 17 bases between them. The CDR3 DNA reads as TGTGCCAGCAGCTGGGGGCCTAGCGCCGCAGATACGCAGTATTTT. This gives the protein CASSWGPSAADTQYF.

The rearrangement uses TRBV9 and TRBJ2-1; 9 positions match TRBD2. This CDR3 region has 15 residues. V lost 3 bases to trimming and J lost 2 bases; unmatched junction nucleotides: 3. Germline V CDR1 and CDR2: SGDLS, YYNGEE. The CDR3 loop reads CASSASGAPYNEQFF. The DNA for the CDR3 is TGTGCCAGCAGCGCTAGCGGGGCTCCCTACAATGAGCAGTTCTTC.

This chain links TRBV10-3 with TRBJ1-1, with D maybe TRBD1 (5 bases). CDR1 is ENHRY, CDR2 SYGVKD, per germline. This CDR3 is built from 14 residues. Trimming cost V 3 bases and J 5 bases, with 13 bases left between them. In DNA, the CDR3 is TGTGCCATCAGTGAATCAAGGGGCCCGACTGAAGCTTTCTTT. Translating it yields CAISESRGPTEAFF.

This clone has a single count. The V gene is TRBV30, the J gene TRBJ2-2; D gene uncertain. Germline loops: CDR1 GTSNPN, CDR2 SVGIG (reference sequence). This CDR3 region has 14 residues. Trimming took off 0 bases at V and 4 bases at J, with 9 bases between the two ends. The CDR3 DNA reads TGTGCCTGGAGTGTACGAGCGAGCACCGGGGAGCTGTTTTTT. This sequence encodes CAWSVRASTGELFF.

The V call is TRBV18, the J call TRBJ1-4, with 8 bases lining up with TRBD1. The length of the CDR3 is 19 residues. Germline loops: CDR1 KGHSH, CDR2 LQKENI. Losses at the gene ends were 3 bases for V and 0 bases for J; bases not matched to a gene: 12. CDR3 sequence (DNA): TGTGCCAGCTCACCGCAATCGACAGGGGTATCCGCAACTAATGAAAAACTGTTTTTT. As protein: CASSPQSTGVSATNEKLFF.

The chain carries TRBV5-6 and TRBJ1-5; D perhaps matches TRBD1 (6 bases). Germline lookup yields CDR1 SGHDT and CDR2 YYEEEE. The CDR3 has 14 residues. V was shortened by 2 bases and J by 3 bases, with 9 bases between the two germline ends. This CDR3 reads CASSFTGPNQPQHF. CDR3 DNA: TGTGCCAGCAGCTTCACAGGGCCCAATCAGCCCCAGCATTTT. The whole variable domain, remainder taken from reference TRBV5-6 and TRBJ1-5, is DAGVTQSPTHLIKTRGQQVTLRCSPKSGHDTVSWYQQALGQGPQFIFQYYEEEERQRGNFPDRFSGHQFPNYSSELNVNALLLGDSALYLCASSFTGPNQPQHFGDGTRLSIL.

The rearrangement uses TRBV7-9 and TRBJ2-1; 8 bases are a match to TRBD1. This CDR3 is 13 amino acids long. V lost 6 bases to trimming and J lost 9 bases; unmatched junction nucleotides: 7. The germline V gene encodes CDR1 SEHNR and CDR2 FQNEAQ (reference sequence). DNA for the CDR3: TGTGCCAGCAGTTCGATCGACAGGGGTGAGCAGTTCTTC. This translates into CASSSIDRGEQFF.

The count of this clone is one. J is TRBJ1-1 and V is TRBV6-1; the D is unclear. Trimming removed 6 bases from V and 1 base from J, with 12 bases in between. Germline CDR1 MNHNS, CDR2 SASEGT. The CDR3 is made up of 14 amino acids. The CDR3 DNA is TGTGCCAGCAGCCCCACCCCGAGGAACACTGAAGCTTTCTTT. Encoded protein: CASSPTPRNTEAFF.

As to this clone: Different DNA sequences within this sample yield the same CDR3. The rearrangement joins TRBV4-1 to TRBJ2-7; 8 positions match TRBD1. Germline V CDR1 and CDR2: MGHRA, YSYEKL. This CDR3 spans 14 amino acids. With 0 bases clipped from V and 3 bases from J, the junction kept 1 base outside the gene matches. CDR3 sequence reads: CASSQDGQGYEQYF. The CDR3 DNA reads as TGCGCCAGCAGCCAAGATGGACAGGGCTACGAGCAGTACTTC.

This clone has only one observation. J is TRBJ2-3 and V is TRBV5-4; D unclear. V shed 0 bases and J shed 0 bases, with 20 bases lying between them. There are 19 residues in the CDR3. Germline V CDR1 and CDR2: SGHNT, YYREEE (reference sequence). The CDR3 DNA follows: TGTGCCAGCAGCTTGGGGTCATTCGGCAGAACCCCTAGCACAGATACGCAGTATTTT. It encodes CASSLGSFGRTPSTDTQYF.

CDR3 residues: CASSSVPGLAGVDHFILETQYF. The CDR3 region has the DNA TGTGCCAGCAGTTCCGTCCCGGGACTAGCGGGAGTGGATCATTTCATCCTGGAGACCCAGTACTTC. The J gene is TRBJ2-5, the V gene TRBV27, with 14 bases that match TRBD2. Germline lookup yields CDR1 MNHEY and CDR2 SMNVEV (reference sequence). With 4 bases clipped from V and 5 bases from J, the junction kept 24 bases outside the gene matches. This CDR3 spans 22 amino acids.

The chain couples TRBV10-1 to TRBJ2-7, with D perhaps matching TRBD1 (6 bases). CDR1 is WNHNN and CDR2 is SYGVQD in the germline V gene (reference sequence). The CDR3 spans 14 residues. Trimming shortened V by 0 bases and J by 6 bases, and 12 bases separated the two germline ends. The DNA of the CDR3 is TGCGCCAGCAGTGAGTCGGGGGCAGGCGGCGAGCAGTACTTC. This translates into CASSESGAGGEQYF.

The J gene is TRBJ1-5, the V gene TRBV14; D remains ambiguous. This CDR3 contains 13 residues. V shed 2 bases and J shed 1 base, with 3 bases lying between them. Germline V CDR1 and CDR2: SGHDN, FVKESK. CDR3 nucleotide sequence: TGTGCCAGCAGCCAACAGAGCAATCAGCCCCAGCATTTT. Amino acids: CASSQQSNQPQHF.

This chain links TRBV28 with TRBJ2-3; 16 nucleotides line up with TRBD2. The CDR3 is made up of 19 amino acids. Germline V lookup: CDR1 MDHEN, CDR2 SYDVKM. The ends lost 3 bases at V and 2 bases at J; junction bases unmatched: 8. The CDR3 DNA reads TGTGCCAGCAGTTTTCCGGGACTAGCGGGGGGGCTCAACACAGATACGCAGTATTTT. Translation: CASSFPGLAGGLNTDTQYF.

The chain recombines TRBV2 with TRBJ2-1; TRBD2 matches 7 bases. Germline lookup yields CDR1 SNHLY and CDR2 FYNNEI. With 4 bases clipped from V and 4 bases from J, the junction kept 7 bases outside the gene matches. The CDR3 runs to 15 residues. CDR3 sequence (DNA): TGTGCCAGCAGTGGACTAGCCTCGGGGTACAATGAGCAGTTCTTC. This sequence encodes CASSGLASGYNEQFF.

This rearrangement joins TRBV7-9 to TRBJ2-1, with 7 bases aligning to TRBD2. Germline V gene sequence: CDR1 SEHNR, CDR2 FQNEAQ (reference sequence). Losses at the gene ends were 4 bases for V and 7 bases for J; bases not matched to a gene: 19. The CDR3 sequence is 18 residues long. The CDR3 loop reads CASSSNHGGTAGGNEQFF. The CDR3 nucleotides read TGTGCCAGCAGCTCCAATCACGGGGGGACCGCCGGTGGGAATGAGCAGTTCTTC.

The gene calls are TRBV27 and TRBJ1-2; TRBD1 might be the D (6 bases). The germline gives CDR1 MNHEY, CDR2 SMNVEV (reference sequence). CDR3 length: 15 residues. With 2 bases removed from V and 0 bases from J, the gap between germline ends came to 10 bases. For the CDR3, the DNA is TGTGCCAGCAGTTTAATACAGGGCGCTAACTATGGCTACACCTTC. Amino acids: CASSLIQGANYGYTF.

The chain links TRBV19 to TRBJ2-1; TRBD2 matches 8 bases. Germline V gene sequence: CDR1 LNHDA, CDR2 SQIVND (reference sequence). Losses at the gene ends were 5 bases for V and 6 bases for J; bases not matched to a gene: 12. This CDR3 comprises 16 residues. CDR3 in amino acids: CASSPSGTRGSNEQFF. CDR3 in DNA: TGTGCCAGTAGTCCCTCCGGGACTAGGGGTTCCAATGAGCAGTTCTTC.